The rows below give T cell receptor beta chains drawn from one sample of a study of CD8 T cells in ankylosing spondylitis. TCRdb passed the 5' RACE reads through MiXCR, listing each CDR3 protein once. The sample lists 130,000 or so distinct CDR3 sequences; approximately 6.8% were seen once. The sample taken for sequencing was blood, either unsorted or a sorted T cell fraction (not recorded which). These TCRs come from a male donor with ankylosing spondylitis or in good health (not recorded which). CDR3s include the opening cysteine and the closing phenylalanine or tryptophan. Fields, in order: clone size, D gene, V gene, CDR3 length, J gene, CDR3 protein, CDR3 DNA. A D gene is named only where the DNA matches it firmly. Size values are once, few and many counts, or a class for expanded clones, and some rows have none.

size: many; D: NA; V: TRBV20-1; length: 12; J: TRBJ2-1; CDR3: CSARLGRDEQFF; DNA: TGCAGTGCTAGGCTGGGAAGGGATGAGCAGTTCTTC
size: many; D: NA; V: TRBV5-1; length: 14; J: TRBJ2-3; CDR3: CASRPGPSTDTQYF; DNA: TGCGCCAGCAGACCGGGGCCTAGCACAGATACGCAGTATTTT
size: many; D: NA; V: TRBV4-1; length: 15; J: TRBJ1-3; CDR3: CASSQDRGNGNTIYF; DNA: TGCGCCAGCAGCCAAGATCGGGGGAATGGAAACACCATATATTTT
size: many; D: NA; V: TRBV5-1; length: 15; J: TRBJ1-1; CDR3: CASSFTALMNTEAFF; DNA: TGCGCCAGCAGCTTTACAGCACTTATGAACACTGAAGCTTTCTTT
size: many; D: NA; V: TRBV9; length: 14; J: TRBJ2-5; CDR3: CASSAATARETQYF; DNA: TGTGCCAGCAGCGCCGCCACGGCCCGAGAGACCCAGTACTTC
size: many; D: NA; V: TRBV27; length: 11; J: TRBJ2-7; CDR3: CASRDINEQYF; DNA: TGTGCCAGCAGGGACATAAACGAGCAGTACTTC
size: NA; D: NA; V: TRBV10-3; length: 14; J: TRBJ1-5; CDR3: CAISEVRDHQPQHF; DNA: TGTGCCATCAGTGAAGTCAGGGATCACCAGCCCCAGCATTTT
size: many; D: NA; V: TRBV6-6; length: 13; J: TRBJ1-1; CDR3: CATNGDLNTEAFF; DNA: TGTGCCACCAACGGGGACCTGAACACTGAAGCTTTCTTT
size: NA; D: NA; V: TRBV30; length: 14; J: TRBJ1-4; CDR3: CAWSSLFMVEKLFF; DNA: TGTGCCTGGAGCAGTCTTTTTATGGTGGAAAAACTGTTTTTT
size: many; D: NA; V: TRBV7-2; length: 15; J: TRBJ2-2; CDR3: CASSYPGGNTGELFF; DNA: TGTGCCAGCAGCTACCCAGGTGGGAACACCGGGGAGCTGTTTTTT